Below, 16 T cell receptor beta chains from the same sample are listed, as sequenced in a study of T cells in tuberculosis. Sequencing used immunoSEQ multiplex PCR; TCRdb keeps in-frame clones, though not all of them. The sample lists some 41,000 clones, approximately 94% seen once, with about 1.8% in the top ten. The sequenced sample was PBMCs. These receptors all come from a donor between 10 and 29 years old with latent tuberculosis or without tuberculosis infection. Some clones in this sample may be carry-over from other donors' samples.

The chain joins TRBV11-3 to TRBJ2-7, with a possible D match to TRBD2 (5 bases). The V gene's germline CDR1 is SGHNT and CDR2 YENEEA. The ends were cut back, 1 base at V and 3 bases at J, with 7 bases in the middle. This CDR3 has 13 amino acids. In DNA, the CDR3 is TGTGCCAGCAGCTTAGGGGAGTTCTACGAGCAGTACTTC. Protein product: CASSLGEFYEQYF.

This chain joins TRBV9 and TRBJ2-1; 13 bases align to TRBD2. Germline lookup yields CDR1 SGDLS and CDR2 YYNGEE. The CDR3 totals 22 residues. The junction had 18 bases not matched to a gene; V was cut back by 3 bases and J by 0 bases. In DNA, the CDR3 is TGTGCCAGCAGCGCCCAAACTCGGACTAGCGGGAGCATCCCTAGCTCCTACAATGAGCAGTTCTTC. Translated, it gives CASSAQTRTSGSIPSSYNEQFF.

The V call is TRBV7-3, the J call TRBJ1-1; D gene uncertain. Germline V gene sequence: CDR1 SGHTA, CDR2 FQGTGA. This CDR3 is 13 amino acids long. Trimming cost V 3 bases and J 1 base, with 6 bases left between them. The CDR3 region has the DNA TGTGCCAGCAGCTTTGGGAGGAACACTGAAGCTTTCTTT. Protein: CASSFGRNTEAFF.

The genes are TRBV2 and TRBJ1-4; D is uncertain. V lost 4 bases and J 12 bases, leaving 9 bases between the germline ends. Germline V gene lookup returns CDR1 SNHLY and CDR2 FYNNEI. CDR3 length: 11 amino acids. The CDR3 reads CASSVSFELFF. The DNA for the CDR3 is TGTGCCAGCAGTGTATCTTTCGAACTGTTTTTT.

This clone has just one count. The rearrangement joins TRBV10-2 to TRBJ1-1, with a tentative D call TRBD1 (6 bases). Germline CDR1 is WSHSY and CDR2 is SAAADI. The CDR3 length is 16 residues. Between the trimmed V and J ends, which lost 6 bases and 8 bases, there was a span of 25 bases. CDR3 bases: TGCGCCAGCAGCGATACAGGGTGGGGGCTAACGGAAGAAGCTTTCTTT. It specifies CASSDTGWGLTEEAFF.

The chain couples TRBV7-8 to TRBJ1-1; D gene uncertain. Trimming took 4 bases from V and 1 from J, leaving 10 bases between them. CDR3 size: 14 residues. The germline CDR1 and CDR2 sequences are SGHVS and FQNEAQ. The CDR3 nucleotides read TGTGCCAGCAGCTCCGGGGAACCGAACACTGAAGCTTTCTTT. This encodes CASSSGEPNTEAFF. Full variable domain (outside the CDR3, taken from reference TRBV7-8 and TRBJ1-1): GAGVSQSPRYKVAKRGQDVALRCDPISGHVSLFWYQQALGQGPEFLTYFQNEAQLDKSGLPSDRFFAERPEGSVSTLKIQRTQQEDSAVYLCASSSGEPNTEAFFGQGTRLTVV.

Written as DNA, the CDR3 is TGTGCCTGGAGTGTCTTTGGCCCAGATACGCAGTATTTT. It codes for CAWSVFGPDTQYF. The chain carries TRBV30 and TRBJ2-3, with D unresolved. The CDR3 spans 13 residues. Germline CDR1 is GTSNPN and CDR2 is SVGIG (reference sequence). Trimming took 0 bases from V and 4 from J, leaving 8 bases between them.

This clone was recorded only once. The chain recombines TRBV11-3 with TRBJ2-5; D not certain. V lost 6 bases, J lost 5 bases, and 13 bases lay in between. This CDR3 is 13 amino acids long. Germline CDR1 reads SGHNT; CDR2 reads YENEEA. In nucleotides, the CDR3 is TGTGCCAGCAGTGGCGGCCCCGGGGAGACCCAGTACTTC. As protein: CASSGGPGETQYF.

The J gene is TRBJ2-1, the V gene TRBV15; the D gene is possibly TRBD2 (7 bases). The V end was cut by 0 bases, the J end by 4 bases, with 13 bases between. Germline V gene sequence: CDR1 LNHNV, CDR2 YYDKDF (reference sequence). The CDR3 runs to 16 residues. The CDR3 DNA reads TGTGCCACCAGCAGAGAGATACAGGGAGGGTACAATGAGCAGTTCTTC. Its translation: CATSREIQGGYNEQFF.

This CDR3 is CASSFRDRDSYEQYF. The CDR3 nucleotides are TGTGCCAGCAGTTTTCGGGACAGGGATTCCTACGAGCAGTACTTC. This rearrangement joins TRBV6-6 to TRBJ2-7; 9 bases map to TRBD1. This CDR3 region has 15 residues. With 4 bases clipped from V and 1 base from J, the junction kept 5 bases outside the gene matches. Per the germline V gene, CDR1 is MNHNY and CDR2 is SVGAGI (reference sequence).

This sequence joins TRBV14 and TRBJ1-3, with 7 nucleotides matching TRBD1. The junction had 2 bases not matched to a gene; V was cut back by 4 bases and J by 2 bases. Germline values: CDR1 SGHDN, CDR2 FVKESK. The CDR3 contains 14 residues. The CDR3: CASSPTGTGNTIYF. For the CDR3, the DNA is TGTGCCAGCAGCCCGACAGGGACTGGAAACACCATATATTTT.

J is TRBJ1-2 and V is TRBV11-2; D gene uncertain. Trimming left V 0 bases short and J 7 bases short, with 9 bases between. The CDR3 length is 13 residues. The germline gives CDR1 SGHAT, CDR2 FQNNGV. The CDR3 protein is CASSLEAAGGYTF. CDR3 DNA: TGTGCCAGCAGCTTAGAGGCTGCAGGTGGCTACACCTTC.

This clone was observed a single time. V usage is TRBV4-3 and J usage is TRBJ1-3, with TRBD1 matching 7 bases. The ends lost 4 bases at V and 7 bases at J; junction bases unmatched: 13. Germline CDR1 LGHNA, CDR2 YSLEER. The CDR3 extends over 16 amino acids. The CDR3 region has the DNA TGCGCCAGCAGCCCAAAACAGGGGTGGAAGGGGAACACCATATATTTT. This sequence encodes CASSPKQGWKGNTIYF.

J is TRBJ2-1 and V is TRBV2, with D unclear. The CDR3 extends over 15 amino acids. Germline CDR1 is SNHLY and CDR2 is FYNNEI. The V end was cut by 4 bases, the J end by 0 bases, with 10 bases between. Here the CDR3 reads CASSANTGSYNEQFF. CDR3 DNA sequence: TGTGCCAGCAGTGCTAATACGGGCTCCTACAATGAGCAGTTCTTC. The full variable domain, completed using reference TRBV2 and TRBJ2-1, is EPEVTQTPSHQVTQMGQEVILRCVPISNHLYFYWYRQILGQKVEFLVSFYNNEISEKSEIFDDQFSVERPDGSNFTLKIRSTKLEDSAMYFCASSANTGSYNEQFFGPGTRLTVL.

This chain links TRBV9 with TRBJ2-3, with TRBD2 matching 8 bases. The CDR3 has 15 amino acids. Per germline, CDR1 SGDLS and CDR2 YYNGEE. With 3 bases clipped from V and 8 bases from J, the junction kept 11 bases outside the gene matches. The CDR3 reads CASSGSRLAPVTQYF. Here the CDR3 DNA reads TGTGCCAGCAGCGGCTCAAGACTAGCGCCGGTTACGCAGTATTTT.

This clone appeared a few times. The rearrangement uses TRBV28 and TRBJ2-7; tentatively, D is TRBD1 (5 bases). V lost 6 bases and J 0 bases, leaving 12 bases between the germline ends. Germline values: CDR1 MDHEN, CDR2 SYDVKM. The CDR3 sequence is 14 residues long. CDR3 loop: CASSPQGFSYEQYF. The CDR3 region has the DNA TGTGCCAGCAGCCCGCAGGGTTTCTCCTACGAGCAGTACTTC.